This T cell receptor (beta chain) comes out of a study of CD8 T cells in ankylosing spondylitis. General study results and limits: Among TCR beta sequences, a motif of under ten highly homologous variants appeared characteristic of ankylosing spondylitis blood. As reported, disease-linked clones showed significant enrichment in matched ankylosing spondylitis synovial fluid. Previously reported in reactive arthritis synovial fluid and blood were some of the motif variants.

Via MiXCR, TCRdb re-called the 5' RACE reads, giving one row per CDR3 protein. The table includes about 220,000 distinct CDR3 sequences, 8% to 11% detected once. In its sample, this clonotype was seen many times. Its cognate antigen is unknown. V trimming: 3 bases; J trimming: 7 bases; junction bases outside the gene matches: 4. The CDR3 is 15 residues long. The V call is TRBV12-3 or TRBV12-4, the J call TRBJ2-1; TRBD2 aligns across 12 bases. This receptor was obtained from a male donor with ankylosing spondylitis or in good health (not recorded which). Sequences were obtained from blood, either unsorted or a sorted T cell fraction (not recorded which). The CDR3 protein is CASSFPGLAGNEQFF. CDR3 DNA: TGTGCCAGCAGTTTTCCTGGACTAGCGGGGAATGAGCAGTTCTTC.